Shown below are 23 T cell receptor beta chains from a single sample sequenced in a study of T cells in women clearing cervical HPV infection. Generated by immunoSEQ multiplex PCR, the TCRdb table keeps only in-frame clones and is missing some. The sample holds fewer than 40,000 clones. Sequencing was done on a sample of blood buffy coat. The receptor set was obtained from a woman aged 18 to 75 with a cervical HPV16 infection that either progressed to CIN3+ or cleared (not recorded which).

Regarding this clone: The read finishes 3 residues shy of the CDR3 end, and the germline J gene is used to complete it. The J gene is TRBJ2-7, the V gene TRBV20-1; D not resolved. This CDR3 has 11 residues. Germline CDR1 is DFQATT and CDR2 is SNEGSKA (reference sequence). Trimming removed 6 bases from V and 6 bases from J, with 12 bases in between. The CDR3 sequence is CSAPTPGEQYF. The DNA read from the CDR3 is TGCAGTGCCCCTACCCCGGGCGAG.

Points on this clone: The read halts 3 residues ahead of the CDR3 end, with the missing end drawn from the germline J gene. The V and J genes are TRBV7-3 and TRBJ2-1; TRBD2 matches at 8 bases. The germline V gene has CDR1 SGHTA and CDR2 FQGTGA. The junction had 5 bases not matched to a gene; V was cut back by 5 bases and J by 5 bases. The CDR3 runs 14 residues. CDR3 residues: CASSPRGAHNEQFF. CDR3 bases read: TGTGCCAGCAGCCCGCGGGGGGCCCACAATGAG.

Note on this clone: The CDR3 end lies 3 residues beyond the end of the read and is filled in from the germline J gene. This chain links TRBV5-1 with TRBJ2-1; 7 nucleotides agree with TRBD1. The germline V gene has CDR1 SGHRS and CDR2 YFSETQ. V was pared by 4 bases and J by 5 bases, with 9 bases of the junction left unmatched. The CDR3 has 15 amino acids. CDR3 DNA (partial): TGCGCCAGCAGCGGGAGACAGGGTGCGGACAATGAG. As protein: CASSGRQGADNE. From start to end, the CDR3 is CASSGRQGADNEQFF.

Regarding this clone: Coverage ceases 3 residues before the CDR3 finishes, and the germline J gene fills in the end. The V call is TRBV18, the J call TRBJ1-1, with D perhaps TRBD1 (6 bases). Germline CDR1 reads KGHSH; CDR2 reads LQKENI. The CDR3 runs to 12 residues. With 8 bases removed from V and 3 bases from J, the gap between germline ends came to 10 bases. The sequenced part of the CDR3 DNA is TGTGCCAGCGGACAGCAGGACACTGAA. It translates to CASGQQDTE. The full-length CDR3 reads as CASGQQDTEAFF. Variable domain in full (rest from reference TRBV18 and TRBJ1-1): NAGVMQNPRHLVRRRGQEARLRCSPMKGHSHVYWYRQLPEEGLKFMVYLQKENIIDESGMPKERFSAEFPKEGPSILRIQQVVRGDSAAYFCASGQQDTEAFFGQGTRLTVV.

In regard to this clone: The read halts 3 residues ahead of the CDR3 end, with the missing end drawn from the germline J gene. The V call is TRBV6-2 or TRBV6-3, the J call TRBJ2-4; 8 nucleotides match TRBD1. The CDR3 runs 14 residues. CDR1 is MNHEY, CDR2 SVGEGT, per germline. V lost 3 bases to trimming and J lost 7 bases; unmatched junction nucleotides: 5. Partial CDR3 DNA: TGTGCCAGCAGTTATTGGCAGGGGGCGAACATT. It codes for CASSYWQGANI. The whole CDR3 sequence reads CASSYWQGANIQYF.

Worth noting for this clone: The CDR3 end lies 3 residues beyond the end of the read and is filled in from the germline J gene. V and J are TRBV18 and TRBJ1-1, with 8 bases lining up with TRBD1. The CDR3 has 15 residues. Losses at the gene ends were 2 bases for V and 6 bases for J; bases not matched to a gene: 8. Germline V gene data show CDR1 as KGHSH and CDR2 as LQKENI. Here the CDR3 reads CASSPGVQGGAEAFF. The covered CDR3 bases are TGTGCCAGCTCACCAGGGGTACAGGGGGGAGCTGAA.

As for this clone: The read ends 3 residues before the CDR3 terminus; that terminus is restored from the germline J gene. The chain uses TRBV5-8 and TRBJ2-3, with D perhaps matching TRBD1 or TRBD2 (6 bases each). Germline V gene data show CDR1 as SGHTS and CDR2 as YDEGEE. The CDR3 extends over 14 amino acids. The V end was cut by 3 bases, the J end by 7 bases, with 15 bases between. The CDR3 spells CASSSRQGRNTQYF. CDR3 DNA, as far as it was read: TGTGCCAGCAGCTCCCGGCAGGGGAGGAATACG.

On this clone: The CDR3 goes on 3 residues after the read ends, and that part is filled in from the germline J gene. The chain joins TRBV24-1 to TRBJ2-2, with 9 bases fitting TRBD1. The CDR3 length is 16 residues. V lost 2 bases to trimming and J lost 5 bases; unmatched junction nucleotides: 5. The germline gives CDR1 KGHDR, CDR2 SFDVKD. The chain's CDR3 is CATSDSQGAGTGELFF. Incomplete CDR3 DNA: TGTGCCACCAGTGATTCACAGGGGGCAGGGACCGGGGAG.

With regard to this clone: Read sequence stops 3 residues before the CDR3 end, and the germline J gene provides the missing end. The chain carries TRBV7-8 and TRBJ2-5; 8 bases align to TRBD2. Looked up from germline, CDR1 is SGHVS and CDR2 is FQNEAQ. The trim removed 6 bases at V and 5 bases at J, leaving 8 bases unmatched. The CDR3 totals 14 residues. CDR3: CASSPPGLVETQYF. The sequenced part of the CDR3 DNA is TGTGCCAGCAGTCCACCGGGACTAGTTGAGACC.

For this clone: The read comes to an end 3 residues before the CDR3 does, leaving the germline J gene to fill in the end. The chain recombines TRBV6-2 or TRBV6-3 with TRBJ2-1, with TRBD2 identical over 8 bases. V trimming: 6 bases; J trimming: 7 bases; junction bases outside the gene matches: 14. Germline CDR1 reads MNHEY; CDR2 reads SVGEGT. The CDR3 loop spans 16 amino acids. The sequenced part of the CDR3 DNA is TGTGCCAGCAGCCGCTTCGTTCAGCGGGGGCCTAATGAG. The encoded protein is CASSRFVQRGPNE. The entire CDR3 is CASSRFVQRGPNEQFF.

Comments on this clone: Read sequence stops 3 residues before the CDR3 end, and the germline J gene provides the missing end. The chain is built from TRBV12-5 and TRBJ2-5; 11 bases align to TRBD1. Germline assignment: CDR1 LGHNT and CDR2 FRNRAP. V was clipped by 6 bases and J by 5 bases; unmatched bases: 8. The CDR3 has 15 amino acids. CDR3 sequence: CASGPGQGGWETQYF. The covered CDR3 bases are TGTGCTAGTGGCCCGGGACAGGGGGGGTGGGAGACC.

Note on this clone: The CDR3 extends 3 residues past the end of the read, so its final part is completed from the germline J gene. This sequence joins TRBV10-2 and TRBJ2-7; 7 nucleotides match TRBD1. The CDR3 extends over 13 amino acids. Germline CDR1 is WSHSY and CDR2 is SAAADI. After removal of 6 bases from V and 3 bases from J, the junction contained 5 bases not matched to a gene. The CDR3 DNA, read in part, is TGCGCCAGCAGCTCAGGGGGTATCTACGAG. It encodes CASSSGGIYE. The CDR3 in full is CASSSGGIYEQYF.

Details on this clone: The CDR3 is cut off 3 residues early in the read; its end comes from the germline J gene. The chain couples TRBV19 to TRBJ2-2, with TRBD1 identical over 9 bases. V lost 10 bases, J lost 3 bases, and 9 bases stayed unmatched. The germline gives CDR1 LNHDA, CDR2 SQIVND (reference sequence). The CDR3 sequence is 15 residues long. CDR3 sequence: CATEPGQGYTGELFF. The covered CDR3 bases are TGTGCCACCGAACCGGGACAGGGATACACCGGGGAG.

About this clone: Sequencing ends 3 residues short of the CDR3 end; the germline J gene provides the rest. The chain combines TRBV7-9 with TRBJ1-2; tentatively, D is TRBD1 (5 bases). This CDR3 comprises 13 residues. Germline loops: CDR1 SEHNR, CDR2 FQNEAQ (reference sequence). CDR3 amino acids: CASSSLLDNDYTF. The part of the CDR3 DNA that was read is TGTGCCAGCAGCTCCTTATTGGACAATGAC.

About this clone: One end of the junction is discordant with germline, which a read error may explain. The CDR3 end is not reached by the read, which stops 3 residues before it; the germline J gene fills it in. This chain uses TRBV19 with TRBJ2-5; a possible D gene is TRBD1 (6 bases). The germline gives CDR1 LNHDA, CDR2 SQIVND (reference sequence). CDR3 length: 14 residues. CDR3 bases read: TGTACCAGTAGTATGTGGGGGCGCGAGGAGACC. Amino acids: CTSSMWGREET. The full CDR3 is CTSSMWGREETQYF.

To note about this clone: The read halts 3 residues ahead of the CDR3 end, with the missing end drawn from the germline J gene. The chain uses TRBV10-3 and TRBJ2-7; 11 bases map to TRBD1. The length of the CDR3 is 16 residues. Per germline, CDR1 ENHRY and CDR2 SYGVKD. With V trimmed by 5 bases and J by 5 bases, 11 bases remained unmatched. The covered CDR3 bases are TGTGCCATCAGTAGGAGACCGGGACAGGGGGTGAACGAG. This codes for CAISRRPGQGVNE. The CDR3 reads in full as CAISRRPGQGVNEQYF.

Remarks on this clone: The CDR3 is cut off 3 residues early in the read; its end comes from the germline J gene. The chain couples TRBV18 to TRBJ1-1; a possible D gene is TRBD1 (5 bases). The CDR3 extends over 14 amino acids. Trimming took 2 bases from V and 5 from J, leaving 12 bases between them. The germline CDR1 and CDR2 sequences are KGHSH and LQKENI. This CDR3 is CASSPGAEKTEAFF. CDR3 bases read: TGTGCCAGCTCACCAGGGGCTGAGAAGACTGAA. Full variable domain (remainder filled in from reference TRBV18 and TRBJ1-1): NAGVMQNPRHLVRRRGQEARLRCSPMKGHSHVYWYRQLPEEGLKFMVYLQKENIIDESGMPKERFSAEFPKEGPSILRIQQVVRGDSAAYFCASSPGAEKTEAFFGQGTRLTVV.

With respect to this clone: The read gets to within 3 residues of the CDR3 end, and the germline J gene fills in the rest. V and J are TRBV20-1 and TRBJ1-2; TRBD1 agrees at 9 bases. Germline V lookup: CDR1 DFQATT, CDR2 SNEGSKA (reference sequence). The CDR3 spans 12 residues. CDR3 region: CSASDRGKGYTF. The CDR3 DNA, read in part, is TGCAGTGCTTCGGACAGGGGTAAAGGC.

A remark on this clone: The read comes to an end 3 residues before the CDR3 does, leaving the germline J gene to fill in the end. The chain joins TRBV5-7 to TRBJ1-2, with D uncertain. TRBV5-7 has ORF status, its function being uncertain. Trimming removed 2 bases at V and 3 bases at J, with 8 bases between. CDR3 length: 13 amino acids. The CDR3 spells CASSFIRDYGYTF. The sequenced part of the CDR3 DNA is TGTGCCAGCAGCTTTATCAGAGACTATGGC.

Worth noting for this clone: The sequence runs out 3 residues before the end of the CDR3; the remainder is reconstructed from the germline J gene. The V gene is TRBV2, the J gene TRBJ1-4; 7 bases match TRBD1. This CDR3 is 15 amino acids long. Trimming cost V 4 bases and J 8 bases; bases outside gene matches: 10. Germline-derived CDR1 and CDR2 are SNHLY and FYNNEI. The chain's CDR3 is CASSARGNWDEKLFF. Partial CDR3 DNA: TGTGCCAGCAGTGCCAGGGGGAACTGGGACGAAAAA. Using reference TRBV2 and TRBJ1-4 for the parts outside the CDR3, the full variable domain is EPEVTQTPSHQVTQMGQEVILRCVPISNHLYFYWYRQILGQKVEFLVSFYNNEISEKSEIFDDQFSVERPDGSNFTLKIRSTKLEDSAMYFCASSARGNWDEKLFFGSGTQLSVL.

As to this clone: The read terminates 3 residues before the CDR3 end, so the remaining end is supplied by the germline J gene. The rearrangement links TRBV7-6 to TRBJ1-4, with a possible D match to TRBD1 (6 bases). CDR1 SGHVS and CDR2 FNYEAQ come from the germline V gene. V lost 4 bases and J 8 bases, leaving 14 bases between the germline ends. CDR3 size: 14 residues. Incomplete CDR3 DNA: TGTGCCAGCAGCTCCGACAGGCCCTACGAAAAA. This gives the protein CASSSDRPYEK. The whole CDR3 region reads CASSSDRPYEKLFF. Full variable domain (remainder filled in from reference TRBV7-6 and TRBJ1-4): GAGVSQSPRYKVTKRGQDVALRCDPISGHVSLYWYRQALGQGPEFLTYFNYEAQQDKSGLPNDRFSAERPEGSISTLTIQRTEQRDSAMYRCASSSDRPYEKLFFGSGTQLSVL.

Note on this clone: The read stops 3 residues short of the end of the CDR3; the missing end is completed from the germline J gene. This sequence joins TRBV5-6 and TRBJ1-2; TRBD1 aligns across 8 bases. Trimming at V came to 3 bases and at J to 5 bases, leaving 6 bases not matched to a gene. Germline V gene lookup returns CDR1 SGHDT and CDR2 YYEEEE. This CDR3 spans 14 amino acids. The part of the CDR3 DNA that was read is TGTGCCAGCAGCTCCGGGACAGGAGGGTATGGC. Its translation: CASSSGTGGYG. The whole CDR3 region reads CASSSGTGGYGYTF.

The CDR3 loop reads CSARVQNYEQYF. CDR3 DNA (partial): TGCAGTGCTAGAGTACAGAATTACGAG. This sequence joins TRBV20-1 and TRBJ2-7; D ambiguous. The read halts 3 residues ahead of the CDR3 end, with the missing end drawn from the germline J gene. The CDR3 covers 12 residues. V was clipped by 1 base and J by 4 bases, with 8 bases between them. From germline, CDR1 is DFQATT and CDR2 SNEGSKA (reference sequence).